A selection of T cell receptor beta chains follows, all from one sample in a study of blood T cell repertoires in COVID-19. The data were produced by immunoSEQ multiplex PCR, yet TCRdb's version contains in-frame clones alone and is incomplete. The sample lists hundreds of thousands of clones; roughly 85% were seen once. Material: peripheral blood. The receptor set was obtained from a middle-aged woman with active or convalescent COVID-19. Each CDR3 is given with its conserved first and last residue. A D gene is named only where the DNA matches it firmly. Size values are once, few and many counts, or a class for expanded clones, and some rows have none.

D gene | J gene | V gene | clone size | CDR3 DNA | CDR3 protein
. | TRBJ2-6 | TRBV19 | . | TGTGCCAGTAGTACCCGGGGCTCTGGGGCCAACGTCCTGACTTTC | CASSTRGSGANVLTF
TRBD1 | TRBJ2-7 | TRBV30 | . | TGTGCCTGGCTAGTACAGGGGGCTTCATCCTACGAGCAGTACTTC | CAWLVQGASSYEQYF
. | TRBJ2-1 | TRBV7-3 | . | TGTGCCAGCAGCTTAACTGGCGGGGACTCCTACAATGAGCAGTTCTTC | CASSLTGGDSYNEQFF
. | TRBJ1-2 | TRBV5-6 | . | TGTGCCAGCAGCTCCACAGACAGGAACTATGGCTACACCTTC | CASSSTDRNYGYTF
TRBD1 | TRBJ1-3 | TRBV28 | . | TGTGCCAGCAGTTTTCCGGACAGGGTCGGAAACACCATATATTTT | CASSFPDRVGNTIYF
TRBD1 | TRBJ2-2 | TRBV29-1 | . | TGCAGCGTTGACAGGGGGATAAACACCGGGGAGCTGTTTTTT | CSVDRGINTGELFF
TRBD2 | TRBJ2-7 | TRBV10-3 | . | TGTGCCATCAGTGAGGGACTAGCGGGGATCTACGAGCAGTACTTC | CAISEGLAGIYEQYF
. | TRBJ2-2 | TRBV7-3 | . | TGTGCCAGCAGCTTCCGGGCGAACACCGGGGAGCTGTTTTTT | CASSFRANTGELFF
TRBD1 | TRBJ1-3 | TRBV6-6 | . | TGTGCCAGCAGTTTAAACAGGGGGCCGGGCGGAAACACCATATATTTT | CASSLNRGPGGNTIYF
TRBD1 | TRBJ1-1 | TRBV2 | . | TGTGCCAGCAGTAGGAGCGGACAGGGAGGCACTGAAGCTTTCTTT | CASSRSGQGGTEAFF
. | TRBJ1-4 | TRBV30 | . | TGTGCCTGCGAGTGGAGAGCAACTAATGAAAAACTGTTTTTT | CACEWRATNEKLFF
. | TRBJ1-6 | TRBV19 | . | TGTGCCAGTACTCCCGAACGCGGGGGTAATTCACCCCTCCACTTT | CASTPERGGNSPLHF
. | TRBJ1-2 | TRBV6-5 | . | TGTGCCAGCAGTTCCCCGGTCGCTAACTATGGCTACACCTTC | CASSSPVANYGYTF
. | TRBJ1-1 | TRBV28 | . | TGTGCCAGCAGTTCGCCCGGCACTGAAGCTTTCTTT | CASSSPGTEAFF
TRBD1 | TRBJ1-5 | TRBV10-1 | . | TGCGCCAGCAGTGAGCCCGAAACAGGGGTGGGCAATCAGCCCCAGCATTTT | CASSEPETGVGNQPQHF
TRBD2 | TRBJ2-3 | TRBV24-1 | . | TGTGCCACCAGTTTCCCCTATAGCGGGTCTAGCACAGATACGCAGTATTTT | CATSFPYSGSSTDTQYF
. | TRBJ2-3 | TRBV12-5 | . | TGTGCTAGTGGTTCCGCCGCGGGACGCACAGATACGCAGTATTTT | CASGSAAGRTDTQYF
. | TRBJ1-2 | TRBV5-1 | . | TGCGCCAGCAGCTTTCCCATCACCCCCCGGCCGGGAGACGATAACTATGGCTACACCTTC | CASSFPITPRPGDDNYGYTF
. | TRBJ2-5 | TRBV28 | . | TGTGCCAGCAGTCCCCGGGACACCGGATGGGCGACCCAGTACTTC | CASSPRDTGWATQYF
TRBD1 | TRBJ1-4 | TRBV18 | . | TGTGCCAGCTCATCCCAGACAGGGGGCACTAATGAAAAACTGTTTTTT | CASSSQTGGTNEKLFF
. | TRBJ1-5 | TRBV5-1 | . | TGCGCCAGCAGTGCGGGAGATAGCAATCAGCCCCAGCATTTT | CASSAGDSNQPQHF
. | TRBJ1-5 | TRBV4-1 | . | TGCGCCAGCAGCCAACACATAGCAGGGGGCAATCAGCCCCAGCATTTT | CASSQHIAGGNQPQHF
TRBD1 | TRBJ2-3 | TRBV19 | . | TGTGCCAGTAGTAACGGACAGGGGGCTTTAGATACGCAGTATTTT | CASSNGQGALDTQYF
TRBD1 | TRBJ1-2 | TRBV28 | . | TGTGCCAGCAGTGATGCGACAGGGCTGGGATACTATGGCTACACCTTC | CASSDATGLGYYGYTF
TRBD2 | TRBJ2-7 | TRBV11-2 | . | TGTGCCAGCAGCAAAACCAGCGGGAGGCAAGACGAGCAGTACTTC | CASSKTSGRQDEQYF
TRBD1 | TRBJ1-2 | TRBV7-8 | . | TGTGCCAGCAGCTTAGAACAACGGACAGGGGGCACCGTCTATGGCTACACCTTC | CASSLEQRTGGTVYGYTF
TRBD2 | TRBJ2-1 | TRBV6-6 | . | TGTGCCAGCAGTGCCATGGGACTAGCGGGTTACAATGAGCAGTTCTTC | CASSAMGLAGYNEQFF
. | TRBJ1-2 | TRBV2 | . | TGTGCCAGCAGTGCGTCTCCAGATTATGGCTACACCTTC | CASSASPDYGYTF
TRBD2 | TRBJ2-1 | TRBV10-3 | . | TGTGCCATCAACCCCTCGTGGGGGGTGGCTAGCGGGAGAGAGGACAATGAGCAGTTCTTC | CAINPSWGVASGREDNEQFF
TRBD2 | TRBJ2-3 | TRBV19 | . | TGTGCCAGTAGTGCGGGAGGGTGGACTACGCAGTATTTT | CASSAGGWTTQYF
. | TRBJ2-5 | TRBV6-6 | once | TGTGCCAGCAGCATTAGCGGTTGGCGTGGGGAGACCCAGTACTTC | CASSISGWRGETQYF
. | TRBJ1-2 | TRBV27 | . | TGTGCCAGCAGTCTCAGGGTCGACTATGGCTACACCTTC | CASSLRVDYGYTF
. | TRBJ2-1 | TRBV24-1 | . | TGTGCCACCAGTGATTTGCAGGCCGGGAACACTGAATTCAGCTCCTACAATGAGCAGTTCTTC | CATSDLQAGNTEFSSYNEQFF
TRBD1 | TRBJ2-7 | TRBV11-2 | once | TGTGCCAGCCGCCCCCCTGGCGCAGGGGGCGAGCAGTACTTC | CASRPPGAGGEQYF
TRBD1 | TRBJ2-1 | TRBV11-2 | . | TGTGCCAGCAGTAGAACCGGGACAGGGGTTCGCAATGAGCAGTTCTTC | CASSRTGTGVRNEQFF
. | TRBJ1-1 | TRBV7-2 | . | TGTGCCAGCAGCCCCTCTGGCCAACACACTGAAGCTTTCTTT | CASSPSGQHTEAFF
TRBD1 | TRBJ1-3 | TRBV5-6 | . | TGTGCCTCCCAGGGGCAGGGGGCATACACCATATATTTT | CASQGQGAYTIYF
TRBD1 | TRBJ1-5 | TRBV6-2/TRBV6-3 | . | TGTGCCAGCAGTTACCGGCAGGGGGCCCAGCCCCAGCATTTT | CASSYRQGAQPQHF
. | TRBJ1-5 | TRBV19 | . | TGTGCCAGTAGTTTAGGGGGGGGAAGGGGAGTACATCAGCCCCAGCATTTT | CASSLGGGRGVHQPQHF
. | TRBJ1-2 | TRBV12-5 | . | TGTGCTAGTGGTTTGAAGGGGACTAACTATGGCTACACCTTC | CASGLKGTNYGYTF
TRBD1 | TRBJ1-5 | TRBV7-8 | . | TGTGCCAGCAGCCCACGAACCACAGGGGATCAGCCCCAGCATTTT | CASSPRTTGDQPQHF
TRBD1 | TRBJ1-6 | TRBV18 | . | TGTGCCAGCTCTACCGGGACAGGGAATTCACCCCTCCACTTT | CASSTGTGNSPLHF
. | TRBJ1-4 | TRBV2 | . | TGTGCCAGCAGTGAATTGGGCCTAATTGCAACTAATGAAAAACTGTTTTTT | CASSELGLIATNEKLFF
TRBD1 | TRBJ2-5 | TRBV15 | . | TGTGCCACCAGCCAAATCGACAGGGGGTGGGAGACCCAGTACTTC | CATSQIDRGWETQYF
. | TRBJ2-2 | TRBV6-5 | . | TGTGCCAGCAGTTACTCCCAGGGTACCGGGGAGCTGTTTTTT | CASSYSQGTGELFF
TRBD1 | TRBJ1-6 | TRBV30 | . | TGTGCCTGGAGTCCGGGACAGGGTGTTTTCATAGGTAATTCACCCCTCCACTTT | CAWSPGQGVFIGNSPLHF
. | TRBJ1-1 | TRBV7-2 | . | TGTGCCAGCAGCTTAGCGCGGACAAGGGAAGCTTTCTTT | CASSLARTREAFF